The 29 T cell receptor beta chains below all came from one sample that was sequenced in a study of blood T cells in healthy people across ages. A second PCR, run for roughly 7 to 11 cycles, used a sample-barcoded 5' primer plus a J-beta primer mix. MiXCR, applied by TCRdb to the 5' RACE reads, yields one record per CDR3 protein. Altogether around 1,600,000 distinct CDR3 sequences are present, less than 45% being singletons, with the ten largest covering more than 4%. What was sequenced was blood. These receptors came from a woman aged 18-29 years in good health.

The genes are TRBV25-1 and TRBJ2-5, with 10 bases fitting TRBD2. Per germline, CDR1 MGHDK and CDR2 SYGVNS. The V and J ends lost 3 bases and 11 bases, in that order; junction bases with no gene match: 15. The CDR3 runs to 16 residues. The DNA of the CDR3 is TGTGCCAGCAGTGACCCTAGCGGGAGCAGGAACAATGAGCAGTACTTC. Protein sequence: CASSDPSGSRNNEQYF. The whole variable domain, remainder taken from reference TRBV25-1 and TRBJ2-5, is EADIYQTPRYLVIGTGKKITLECSQTMGHDKMYWYQQDPGMELHLIHYSYGVNSTEKGDLSSESTVSRIRTEHFPLTLESARPSHTSQYLCASSDPSGSRNNEQYFGPGTRLLVL.

This chain uses TRBV20-1 with TRBJ2-1, with D perhaps given as TRBD1 or TRBD2 (6 bases each). The J call may be faulty, since TRBJ2-7 better matches the DNA end. Germline CDR1 and CDR2: DFQATT and SNEGSKA (reference sequence). The length of the CDR3 is 15 residues. CDR3 region: CSARVWGASYNEQYF. The CDR3 DNA follows: TGCAGTGCTAGAGTTTGGGGGGCTTCCTACAATGAGCAGTACTTC.

The chain links TRBV29-1 to TRBJ2-1; D is perhaps TRBD1 or TRBD2 (5 bases each). This CDR3 spans 15 amino acids. Germline lookup yields CDR1 SQVTM and CDR2 ANQGSEA. Trimming took off 4 bases at V and 2 bases at J, with 15 bases between the two ends. Written as DNA, the CDR3 is TGCAGCGTTGGCACCGGGACCCTCACCTACAATGAGCAGTTCTTC. It specifies CSVGTGTLTYNEQFF.

There are a few counts of this clonotype. The chain combines TRBV4-2 with TRBJ2-1, with D tentatively TRBD2 (6 bases). CDR1 LGHNA and CDR2 YNFKEQ come from the germline V gene. CDR3 length equals 14 residues. V shed 4 bases and J shed 3 bases, with 10 bases lying between them. The CDR3 region is CASSPRLVYNEQFF. CDR3 DNA sequence: TGTGCCAGCAGCCCCCGACTAGTCTACAATGAGCAGTTCTTC.

This chain joins TRBV20-1 and TRBJ2-3, with TRBD2 matching over 10 bases. The CDR3 extends over 13 amino acids. V trimming: 6 bases; J trimming: 2 bases; junction bases outside the gene matches: 2. The germline V gene has CDR1 DFQATT and CDR2 SNEGSKA (reference sequence). The CDR3 coding sequence is TGCAGTGCGGGGACTAGCGACACAGATACGCAGTATTTT. It is translated as CSAGTSDTDTQYF.

The rearrangement links TRBV9 to TRBJ2-5, with 7 nucleotides matching TRBD2. Germline trimming cut 2 bases from V and 11 bases from J; bases unmatched to any gene: 12. The CDR3 totals 14 residues. Germline-derived CDR1 and CDR2 are SGDLS and YYNGEE. The CDR3 nucleotides are TGTGCCAGCAGCGTTCCGGGACTATCCAATGAGCAGTACTTC. This codes for CASSVPGLSNEQYF.

The rearrangement uses TRBV12-3 or TRBV12-4 and TRBJ2-7; tentatively, D is TRBD2 (6 bases). Trimming pared 6 bases from V and 4 bases from J, leaving 19 bases between. The CDR3 spans 15 residues. The CDR3, as DNA: TGTGCCAGCAGAGTAGGCCTAGCGCGGCGATACGAGCAGTACTTC. It codes for CASRVGLARRYEQYF.

The CDR3 region is CASSPGQGALESYEQYF. Written as DNA, the CDR3 is TGTGCCAGCAGCCCGGGACAGGGGGCGCTTGAATCCTACGAGCAGTACTTC. The chain couples TRBV5-6 to TRBJ2-7; 12 bases are shared with TRBD1. The V segment lost 4 bases and the J segment 1 base; nucleotides outside the gene matches: 9. Germline V CDR1 and CDR2: SGHDT, YYEEEE. CDR3 size: 17 residues.

The chain is built from TRBV23-1 and TRBJ2-3; 10 bases match TRBD2. TRBV23-1 carries the ORF label, with uncertain function. The CDR3 spans 20 residues. V shed 0 bases and J 5 bases; nucleotides not matched to a gene: 17. As DNA, the CDR3 is TGCGCCAGCAGTCAATCTCCGAGGAAAGAGCGGGGGGGCGGGTTAGATACGCAGTATTTT. Translated, it gives CASSQSPRKERGGGLDTQYF.

This chain uses TRBV29-1 with TRBJ2-2, with 12 bases matching TRBD2. The CDR3 totals 17 residues. Germline-derived CDR1 and CDR2 are SQVTM and ANQGSEA. The trim removed 0 bases at V and 2 bases at J, leaving 4 bases unmatched. The CDR3 nucleotides are TGCAGCGTTGAAGAGCCTAGCGGGAGGGGTAACACCGGGGAGCTGTTTTTT. This sequence encodes CSVEEPSGRGNTGELFF.

The J gene is TRBJ2-1, the V gene TRBV5-6; perhaps TRBD1 as D (5 bases). V shed 4 bases and J shed 3 bases, with 11 bases lying between them. The CDR3 length is 14 residues. Germline CDR1 SGHDT, CDR2 YYEEEE. The DNA for the CDR3 is TGTGCCAGCAGCAGAGACGACAGCTACAATGAGCAGTTCTTC. It yields the protein CASSRDDSYNEQFF.

This chain uses TRBV29-1 with TRBJ1-1, with unresolved D. In germline, CDR1 is SQVTM, CDR2 ANQGSEA. The CDR3 has 11 amino acids. V shed 6 bases and J shed 8 bases, with 13 bases lying between them. CDR3 sequence: CSVGRDGEAFF. For the CDR3, the DNA is TGCAGCGTGGGCCGCGACGGCGAAGCTTTCTTT. The full variable domain, rest sourced from reference TRBV29-1 and TRBJ1-1, is SAVISQKPSRDICQRGTSLTIQCQVDSQVTMMFWYRQQPGQSLTLIATANQGSEATYESGFVIDKFPISRPNLTFSTLTVSNMSPEDSSIYLCSVGRDGEAFFGQGTRLTVV.

The chain joins TRBV7-8 to TRBJ2-5; D possibly corresponds to TRBD2 (5 bases). The J call may be mistaken, given a closer DNA end match to TRBJ2-7. Germline V lookup: CDR1 SGHVS, CDR2 FQNEAQ. There are 15 residues in the CDR3. The CDR3 DNA sequence: TGTGCCAGCAGCTACTCACCCGGACTCTTCTACGAGCAGTACTTC. Translation: CASSYSPGLFYEQYF.

The chain is built from TRBV7-9 and TRBJ2-2; D is perhaps TRBD1 (6 bases). The CDR3 runs 15 residues. Germline CDR1 reads SEHNR; CDR2 reads FQNEAQ (reference sequence). V gave up 2 bases and J gave up 4 bases, with 11 bases separating them. CDR3 sequence reads: CASSLTGQSTGELFF. The CDR3 region has the DNA TGTGCCAGCAGCTTAACCGGACAGTCCACCGGGGAGCTGTTTTTT.

The V and J genes are TRBV4-3 and TRBJ2-1; a possible D gene is TRBD1 (6 bases). The better agreement between TRBJ2-7 and the DNA end casts doubt on the J call. The CDR3 sequence is 13 residues long. Germline CDR1 reads LGHNA; CDR2 reads YSLEER. The CDR3 DNA reads as TGCGCCAGCAGCCAAACAGGGATGTACGAGCAGTACTTC. It is translated as CASSQTGMYEQYF.

Here the CDR3 DNA reads TGTGCCAGCAGCTCTCCGACTGTGAGGGCCAACTATGGCTACACCTTC. Translating it yields CASSSPTVRANYGYTF. The V call is TRBV9, the J call TRBJ1-2, with no clear D. CDR1 is SGDLS and CDR2 is YYNGEE in the germline V gene. Trimming stripped 4 bases from V and 2 bases from J, with 18 bases between. This CDR3 contains 16 residues.

CDR3 sequence reads: CASSEAGLKSGYTF. CDR3 nucleotides: TGTGCCAGCAGTGAAGCGGGGCTTAAAAGCGGCTACACCTTC. This chain connects TRBV25-1 to TRBJ1-2, with D possibly being TRBD1 (5 bases). Germline loops: CDR1 MGHDK, CDR2 SYGVNS. The germline V and J ends were trimmed by 2 bases and 8 bases, with 15 bases remaining between them. The CDR3 extends over 14 amino acids.

V usage is TRBV2 and J usage is TRBJ1-2; weak D call: TRBD1 (5 bases). The CDR3 has 14 amino acids. The germline V gene has CDR1 SNHLY and CDR2 FYNNEI. The germline V and J ends were trimmed by 3 bases and 7 bases, with 15 bases remaining between them. The CDR3 here is CASSERGQGGGYTF. As DNA, the CDR3 is TGTGCCAGCAGTGAGCGGGGCCAGGGCGGTGGCTACACCTTC.

The V and J genes are TRBV6-5 and TRBJ1-6; D unclear. Trimming stripped 5 bases from V and 8 bases from J, with 13 bases between. This CDR3 has 14 amino acids. Germline assignment: CDR1 MNHEY and CDR2 SVGAGI. The CDR3 sequence is CASSGARTDSPLHF. The CDR3 nucleotides are TGTGCCAGCAGTGGAGCACGGACGGATTCACCCCTCCACTTT.

The chain recombines TRBV7-8 with TRBJ1-1, with unresolved D. V lost 5 bases to trimming and J lost 1 base, with 17 bases between them. This CDR3 spans 16 amino acids. CDR1 and CDR2 (germline): SGHVS, FQNEAQ. The CDR3 coding sequence is TGTGCCAGCAGCCGGCGATTTGGGGTCGGGAACACTGAAGCTTTCTTT. Translation gives CASSRRFGVGNTEAFF.

The chain carries TRBV20-1 and TRBJ2-1, with 10 bases lining up with TRBD2. Trimming at V came to 4 bases and at J to 7 bases, leaving 7 bases not matched to a gene. The CDR3 spans 14 residues. The germline gives CDR1 DFQATT, CDR2 SNEGSKA (reference sequence). Here the CDR3 reads CSATASGRGNEQFF. In DNA form, the CDR3 reads TGCAGTGCTACAGCTAGCGGGAGAGGGAATGAGCAGTTCTTC.

This clonotype was picked up a small number of times. The chain uses TRBV13 and TRBJ2-1; 11 bases are shared with TRBD1. V lost 5 bases to trimming and J lost 3 bases; unmatched junction nucleotides: 6. CDR1 and CDR2 (germline): PRHDT, FYEKMQ (reference sequence). CDR3 length equals 16 residues. CDR3 protein: CASSLRTGGFYNEQFF. The CDR3 DNA follows: TGTGCCAGCAGCCTCCGGACAGGGGGCTTCTACAATGAGCAGTTCTTC.

This clonotype has a handful of counts. The chain is built from TRBV20-1 and TRBJ2-7, with D possibly matching TRBD2 (6 bases). The CDR3 has 13 residues. Trimming stripped 2 bases from V and 3 bases from J, with 11 bases between. CDR1 and CDR2 from the germline V gene are DFQATT and SNEGSKA (reference sequence). This chain's CDR3 is CSARRSGLYEQYF. The CDR3 DNA reads as TGCAGTGCTAGACGTAGCGGCCTCTACGAGCAGTACTTC.

The rearrangement links TRBV3-1 to TRBJ2-4; D is ambiguous. This CDR3 spans 11 amino acids. Germline loops: CDR1 LGHDT, CDR2 YNNKEL (reference sequence). V was trimmed by 2 bases and J by 9 bases, leaving 5 bases between them. CDR3 amino acids: CASSQSSIQYF. CDR3 in DNA: TGTGCCAGCAGCCAAAGTAGCATTCAGTACTTC.

This chain links TRBV20-1 with TRBJ2-1; TRBD1 aligns across 8 bases. The DNA end favors TRBJ2-7, so the J call may be wrong. Germline V gene sequence: CDR1 DFQATT, CDR2 SNEGSKA (reference sequence). The CDR3 sequence is 13 residues long. Here the CDR3 reads CSASRTGTGEQYF. The CDR3 nucleotides read TGCAGTGCTTCAAGGACAGGGACAGGCGAGCAGTACTTC.

The rearrangement links TRBV5-1 to TRBJ1-5; 8 positions agree with TRBD1. The CDR3 spans 13 residues. Germline values: CDR1 SGHRS, CDR2 YFSETQ. J gave up 5 bases and V 8 bases, and 6 bases lay outside the gene matches. The DNA for the CDR3 is TGCGCCAGAAGCCAGGACAGGGATCAGCCCCAGCATTTT. Residues: CARSQDRDQPQHF.

This clonotype was detected only a few times. The V and J genes are TRBV29-1 and TRBJ2-7, with a tentative D call TRBD1 (5 bases). V shed 0 bases and J shed 3 bases, with 9 bases lying between them. Germline assignment: CDR1 SQVTM and CDR2 ANQGSEA. The CDR3 spans 13 residues. CDR3 region: CSVEDRTNYEQYF. CDR3 bases: TGCAGCGTTGAAGATAGGACAAACTACGAGCAGTACTTC.

The genes are TRBV29-1 and TRBJ2-7, with 9 positions matching TRBD1. The germline gives CDR1 SQVTM, CDR2 ANQGSEA. This CDR3 has 15 amino acids. The ends lost 1 base at V and 0 bases at J; junction bases unmatched: 4. The CDR3 DNA is TGCAGCGTTGAAGGGGGGGACAGGGACTCCTACGAGCAGTACTTC. It specifies CSVEGGDRDSYEQYF.

The chain uses TRBV3-1 and TRBJ1-1; the D gene is possibly TRBD1 (5 bases). V was pared by 1 base and J by 2 bases, with 11 bases between. Germline CDR1 is LGHDT and CDR2 is YNNKEL (reference sequence). The CDR3 has 15 amino acids. CDR3: CASSQVQQANTEAFF. The CDR3 nucleotides are TGTGCCAGCAGCCAAGTGCAACAGGCAAACACTGAAGCTTTCTTT. Using reference TRBV3-1 and TRBJ1-1 for the parts outside the CDR3, the full variable domain is DTAVSQTPKYLVTQMGNDKSIKCEQNLGHDTMYWYKQDSKKFLKIMFSYNNKELIINETVPNRFSPKSPDKAHLNLHINSLELGDSAVYFCASSQVQQANTEAFFGQGTRLTVV.